Shown below are 2 T cell receptor beta chains from a single sample sequenced in a study of a mutant IDH1 vaccine in newly diagnosed glioma. Antigens of these TCRs are unknown. Libraries were prepared by immunoSEQ multiplex PCR; TCRdb keeps only in-frame clonotypes and omits some of them. The sample has 45,000 to 60,000 clones; roughly 78% are singletons. The time point denotes: week 5, during vaccination. Each vaccine dose was 300 ug of mutant IDH1 20-mer peptide, with topical imiquimod. The sample in question was PBMCs, obtained from a glioma patient whose treatment included an IDH1 peptide vaccine. Source of these receptors: a man aged 50 to 60 with glioma.

V usage is TRBV5-6 and J usage is TRBJ1-1; unclear D gene. Germline V CDR1 and CDR2: SGHDT, YYEEEE. This CDR3 spans 14 amino acids. Trimming left V 4 bases short and J 4 bases short, with 14 bases between. In nucleotides, the CDR3 is TGTGCCAGCAGCCAGGATCGCAGGTTCACTGAAGCTTTCTTT. This codes for CASSQDRRFTEAFF.

The gene calls are TRBV6-5 and TRBJ1-4; TRBD1 aligns across 8 bases. V was pared by 2 bases and J by 7 bases, with 6 bases of the junction left unmatched. Germline-derived CDR1 and CDR2 are MNHEY and SVGAGI. This CDR3 spans 15 amino acids. The DNA of the CDR3 is TGTGCCAGCAGTTACCGACAGGGGTTGGGTGAAAAACTGTTTTTT. As protein: CASSYRQGLGEKLFF.